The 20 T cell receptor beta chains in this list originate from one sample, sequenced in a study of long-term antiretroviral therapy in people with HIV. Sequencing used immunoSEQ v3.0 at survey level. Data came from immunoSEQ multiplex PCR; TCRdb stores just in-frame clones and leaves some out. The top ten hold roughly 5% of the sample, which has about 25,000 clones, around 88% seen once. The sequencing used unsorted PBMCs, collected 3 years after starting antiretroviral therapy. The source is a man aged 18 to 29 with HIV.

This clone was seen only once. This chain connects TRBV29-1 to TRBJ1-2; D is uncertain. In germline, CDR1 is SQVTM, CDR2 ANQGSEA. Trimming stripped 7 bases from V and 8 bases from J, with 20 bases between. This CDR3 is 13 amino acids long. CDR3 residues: CSDSRAPSGGYTF. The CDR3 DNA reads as TGCAGCGATTCACGGGCCCCGAGCGGCGGCTACACCTTC.

The CDR3 DNA sequence: TGTGCCAGCAGCTCTTCAGCGGGGGCATCCTACAATGAGCAGTTCTTC. It yields the protein CASSSSAGASYNEQFF. This chain connects TRBV28 to TRBJ2-1; 8 nucleotides line up with TRBD2. The CDR3 runs 16 residues. The V gene's germline CDR1 is MDHEN and CDR2 SYDVKM. J was trimmed by 1 base and V by 6 bases; bases with no gene match: 8.

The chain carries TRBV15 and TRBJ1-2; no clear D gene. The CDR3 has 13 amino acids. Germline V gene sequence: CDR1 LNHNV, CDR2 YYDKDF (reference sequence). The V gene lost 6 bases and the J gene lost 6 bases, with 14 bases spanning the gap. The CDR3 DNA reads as TGTGCCACCAGTCCCGTAGGGTGGGATGGCTACACCTTC. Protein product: CATSPVGWDGYTF.

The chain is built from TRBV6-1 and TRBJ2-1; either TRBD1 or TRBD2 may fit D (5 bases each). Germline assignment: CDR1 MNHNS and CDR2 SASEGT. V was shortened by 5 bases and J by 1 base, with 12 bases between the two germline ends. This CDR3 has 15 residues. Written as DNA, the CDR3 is TGTGCCAGCAGTTTCCGGGACGGTTCCTACAATGAGCAGTTCTTC. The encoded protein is CASSFRDGSYNEQFF.

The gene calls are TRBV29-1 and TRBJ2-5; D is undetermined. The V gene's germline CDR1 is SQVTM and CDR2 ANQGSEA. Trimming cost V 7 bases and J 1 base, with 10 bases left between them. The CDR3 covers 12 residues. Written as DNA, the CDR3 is TGCAGCGCGAAAAGGGTCCAAGAGACCCAGTACTTC. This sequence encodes CSAKRVQETQYF.

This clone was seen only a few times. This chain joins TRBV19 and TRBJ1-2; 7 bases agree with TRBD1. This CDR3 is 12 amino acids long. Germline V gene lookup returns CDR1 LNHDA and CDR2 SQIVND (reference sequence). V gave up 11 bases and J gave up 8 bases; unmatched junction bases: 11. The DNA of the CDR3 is TGTGCCTCTATGACAGGGTCGGGCGGCTACACCTTC. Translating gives CASMTGSGGYTF.

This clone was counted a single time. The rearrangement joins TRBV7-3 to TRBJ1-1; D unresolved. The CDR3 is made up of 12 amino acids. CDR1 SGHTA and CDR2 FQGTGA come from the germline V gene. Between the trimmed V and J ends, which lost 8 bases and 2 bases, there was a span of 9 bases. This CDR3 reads CASSSANTEAFF. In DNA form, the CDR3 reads TGTGCCAGCTCCAGCGCAAACACTGAAGCTTTCTTT.

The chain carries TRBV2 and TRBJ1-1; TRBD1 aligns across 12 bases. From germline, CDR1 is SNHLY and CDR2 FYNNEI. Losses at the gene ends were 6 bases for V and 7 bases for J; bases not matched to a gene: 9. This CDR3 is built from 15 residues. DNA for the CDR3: TGTGCCAGCAGCGAACGGGACAGGGGGCGGATTGAAGCTTTCTTT. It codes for CASSERDRGRIEAFF.

DNA of the CDR3: TGTGCCAGCACTTATGACAGGGGTTTAAACACTGAAGCTTTCTTT. Its translation is CASTYDRGLNTEAFF. This chain uses TRBV6-1 with TRBJ1-1; 8 positions match TRBD1. The CDR3 is 15 amino acids. Trimming at V came to 7 bases and at J to 2 bases, leaving 9 bases not matched to a gene. CDR1 and CDR2 from the germline V gene are MNHNS and SASEGT.

The CDR3 DNA sequence: TGTGCCAGCTCCCCCCTTAGTCGGGGGATCCTCAATGAGCAGTTCTTC. Residues: CASSPLSRGILNEQFF. The V call is TRBV28, the J call TRBJ2-1; possible D gene TRBD2, 6 bases. V lost 8 bases and J lost 6, with 23 bases in between. Germline V gene sequence: CDR1 MDHEN, CDR2 SYDVKM. This CDR3 region has 16 residues.

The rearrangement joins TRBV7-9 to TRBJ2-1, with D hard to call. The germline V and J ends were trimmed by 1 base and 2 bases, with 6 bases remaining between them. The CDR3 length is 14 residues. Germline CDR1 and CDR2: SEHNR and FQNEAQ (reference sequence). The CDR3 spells CASSLESTYNEQFF. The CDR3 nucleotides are TGTGCCAGCAGCTTAGAGTCAACCTACAATGAGCAGTTCTTC.

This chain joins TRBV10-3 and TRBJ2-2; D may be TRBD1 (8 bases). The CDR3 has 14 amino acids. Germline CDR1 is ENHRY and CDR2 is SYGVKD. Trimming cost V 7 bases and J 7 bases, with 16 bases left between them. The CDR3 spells CAIMRTGTNGELFF. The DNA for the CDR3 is TGTGCCATCATGCGGACAGGGACTAACGGGGAGCTGTTTTTT.

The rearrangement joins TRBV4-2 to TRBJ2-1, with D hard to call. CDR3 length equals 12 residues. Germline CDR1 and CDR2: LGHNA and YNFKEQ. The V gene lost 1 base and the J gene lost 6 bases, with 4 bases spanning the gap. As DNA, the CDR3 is TGTGCCAGCAGCCAAGCTCGCAATGAGCAGTTCTTC. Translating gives CASSQARNEQFF.

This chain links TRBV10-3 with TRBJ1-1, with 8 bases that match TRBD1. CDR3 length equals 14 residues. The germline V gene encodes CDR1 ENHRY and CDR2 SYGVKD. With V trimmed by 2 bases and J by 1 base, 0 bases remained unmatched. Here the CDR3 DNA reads TGTGCCATCAGTGAGGGACAGGGGAACACTGAAGCTTTCTTT. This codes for CAISEGQGNTEAFF.

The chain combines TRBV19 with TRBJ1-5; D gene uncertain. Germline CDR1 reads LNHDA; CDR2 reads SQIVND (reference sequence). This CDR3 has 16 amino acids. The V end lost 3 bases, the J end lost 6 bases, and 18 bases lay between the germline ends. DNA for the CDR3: TGTGCCAGTAGTATCCCAGGTTCGGGAGGGCTTCAGCCCCAGCATTTT. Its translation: CASSIPGSGGLQPQHF.

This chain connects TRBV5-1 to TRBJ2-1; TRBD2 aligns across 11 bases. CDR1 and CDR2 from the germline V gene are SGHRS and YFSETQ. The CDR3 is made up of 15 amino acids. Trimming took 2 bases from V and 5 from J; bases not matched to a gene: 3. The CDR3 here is CASSFGGLADNEQFF. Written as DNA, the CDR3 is TGCGCCAGCAGCTTCGGGGGACTAGCGGACAATGAGCAGTTCTTC. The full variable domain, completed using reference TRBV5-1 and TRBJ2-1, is KAGVTQTPRYLIKTRGQQVTLSCSPISGHRSVSWYQQTPGQGLQFLFEYFSETQRNKGNFPGRFSGRQFSNSRSEMNVSTLELGDSALYLCASSFGGLADNEQFFGPGTRLTVL.

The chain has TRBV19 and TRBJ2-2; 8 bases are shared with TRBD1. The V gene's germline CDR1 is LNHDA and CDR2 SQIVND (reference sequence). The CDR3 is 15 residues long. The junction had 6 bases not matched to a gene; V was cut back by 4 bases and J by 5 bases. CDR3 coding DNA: TGTGCCAGTAGTACGCAGGGGGCGCAAACCGGGGAGCTGTTTTTT. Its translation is CASSTQGAQTGELFF.

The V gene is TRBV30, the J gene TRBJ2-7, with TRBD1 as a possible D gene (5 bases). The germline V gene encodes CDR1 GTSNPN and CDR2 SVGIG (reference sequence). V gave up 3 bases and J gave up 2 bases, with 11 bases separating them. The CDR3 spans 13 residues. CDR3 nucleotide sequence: TGTGCCTGGAGGGAGCAGGGTACCTACGAGCAGTACTTC. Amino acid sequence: CAWREQGTYEQYF.

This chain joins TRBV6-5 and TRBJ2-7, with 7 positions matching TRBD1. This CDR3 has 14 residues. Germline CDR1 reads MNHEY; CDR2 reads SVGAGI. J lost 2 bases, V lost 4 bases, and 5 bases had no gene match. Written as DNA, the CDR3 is TGTGCCAGCAGTTTCCGGGACAGTCCCTACGAGCAGTACTTC. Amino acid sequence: CASSFRDSPYEQYF.

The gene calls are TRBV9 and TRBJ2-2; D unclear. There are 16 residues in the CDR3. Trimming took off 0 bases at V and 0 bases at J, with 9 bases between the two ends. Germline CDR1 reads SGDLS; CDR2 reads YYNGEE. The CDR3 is CASSVDPDANTGELFF. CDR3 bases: TGTGCCAGCAGCGTAGACCCAGACGCGAACACCGGGGAGCTGTTTTTT.